The clone carrying this T cell receptor (beta chain) has just one count. Its antigen is still unknown. Because the CDR3's place on the DNA is in doubt, the DNA is left out and the CDR3 is given as listed by TCRdb. Here immunoSEQ multiplex PCR was the method, and the copy in TCRdb shows in-frame clones only, minus some. The sample has a few hundred thousand clones, roughly 90% seen once. Treatment denoted: about 20 received Ad26.COV2.S at low or high dose, single or two shots; several received placebo; per-sample allocation not given. Day 63 after the first injection of vaccine or placebo was the sampling time. The data were obtained in a study of Ad26.COV2.S vaccination and SARS-CoV-2 variants. The wider study: Ad26.COV2.S given intramuscularly, once or twice 56 days apart.

Study results and caveats: The TCR-based breadth and depth measures might underestimate overall T cell responses.

The CDR3 is 17 residues long, counting both termini. The material sequenced was peripheral blood, taken in a trial of Ad26.COV2.S vaccine versus placebo. The rearrangement joins TRBV21-1 to TRBJ1-5. TRBV21-1 is designated a pseudogene. The source is a person aged 18-60 years who received the Ad26.COV2.S COVID-19 vaccine or a placebo. The CDR3 reads CASSKGAWGAGNQPQHF.